These T cell receptor beta chains were read from a single sample in a study of T cells after posttransplantation cyclophosphamide. Here immunoSEQ multiplex PCR was the method, and the copy in TCRdb shows in-frame clones only, minus some. The sample yields about 350 clones, around 70% seen once. The input for sequencing was CD8+ T cells sorted from PBMCs, taken after allogeneic stem cell transplant with posttransplant cyclophosphamide. Receptors were obtained from a female patient aged 50-59 years who received an allogeneic stem cell transplant from a related donor, was CMV-positive, and had no GVHD. Certain T cells may be donor cells from the graft. The CDR3 runs from the conserved cysteine through the conserved F or W. Each record gives: CDR3 length, V gene, J gene, D gene, clone size, CDR3 protein, CDR3 DNA. A D gene is named only where the DNA matches it firmly. A clone size is listed for some rows: how often the clone was seen (once, few, many), or a class if it is expanded.

15,TRBV5-1,TRBJ2-1,NA,once,CASSLEGEGYNEQFF,TGCGCCAGCAGCTTGGAGGGGGAGGGCTACAATGAGCAGTTCTTC
17,TRBV7-9,TRBJ2-1,TRBD2,NA,CASRGTTGTSDHNEQFF,TGTGCCAGCAGGGGGACAACCGGGACTAGCGACCACAATGAGCAGTTCTTC
16,TRBV5-6,TRBJ1-4,TRBD1,few,CASSSATGGRSEKLFF,TGTGCCAGCAGCTCGGCGACAGGGGGCCGTAGTGAAAAACTGTTTTTT
15,TRBV5-1,TRBJ2-5,TRBD1,NA,CASSSTGTGGETQYF,TGCGCCAGCAGCTCGACCGGGACAGGGGGAGAGACCCAGTACTTC
19,TRBV15,TRBJ2-1,TRBD2,NA,CATSRDPGLAGTNYNEQFF,TGTGCCACCAGCAGAGACCCAGGACTAGCGGGGACCAACTACAATGAGCAGTTCTTC
16,TRBV6-6,TRBJ1-6,TRBD1,NA,CASSYSRDRGNSPLHF,TGTGCCAGCAGTTACTCGAGGGACAGGGGAAATTCACCCCTCCACTTT
22,TRBV7-6,TRBJ2-1,TRBD2,once,CASSSGGRTSGGPLSSYNEQFF,TGTGCCAGCAGCTCCGGGGGGAGGACTAGCGGGGGGCCTCTCAGCTCCTACAATGAGCAGTTCTTC
17,TRBV6-1,TRBJ2-7,TRBD1,NA,CASSENWVGDRAYEQYF,TGTGCCAGCAGTGAAAACTGGGTCGGGGACAGGGCCTACGAGCAGTACTTC
14,TRBV5-1,TRBJ2-5,NA,once,CASSLALDQETQYF,TGCGCCAGCAGCTTGGCCCTAGACCAAGAGACCCAGTACTTC
16,TRBV6-5,TRBJ2-7,TRBD2,NA,CASSYRLARSSYEQYF,TGTGCCAGCAGTTACAGACTAGCGCGTAGCTCCTACGAGCAGTACTTC
13,TRBV9,TRBJ2-5,NA,few,CASSAPSQETQYF,TGTGCCAGCAGCGCCCCTTCTCAAGAGACCCAGTACTTC
15,TRBV12-5,TRBJ1-1,TRBD1,NA,CASGCKQGANTEAFF,TGTGCTAGTGGCTGCAAACAGGGGGCGAACACTGAAGCTTTCTTT
13,TRBV12-5,TRBJ1-5,TRBD1,NA,CASAPDRDEPQHF,TGTGCTAGTGCCCCCGACAGGGATGAGCCCCAGCATTTT
15,TRBV13,TRBJ2-3,TRBD1,NA,CASSTRTGESDTQYF,TGTGCCAGCAGCACCAGGACAGGGGAGTCGGATACGCAGTATTTT
15,TRBV4-1,TRBJ1-4,NA,few,CASSQDMRGREKLFF,TGCGCCAGCAGCCAAGATATGCGGGGCAGGGAAAAACTGTTTTTT
16,TRBV5-1,TRBJ2-3,TRBD1,NA,CASSFGTGGWTDTQYF,TGCGCCAGCAGCTTCGGGACAGGGGGGTGGACAGATACGCAGTATTTT
13,TRBV27,TRBJ2-2,NA,NA,CASTRENTGELFF,TGTGCCAGCACTCGCGAAAACACCGGGGAGCTGTTTTTT
16,TRBV19,TRBJ2-1,TRBD2,hyperexpanded,CASSIGAGGPGNEQFF,TGTGCCAGTAGTATAGGGGCGGGAGGGCCGGGAAATGAGCAGTTCTTC
14,TRBV7-8,TRBJ1-2,TRBD1,NA,CASSSGTDNYGYTF,TGTGCCAGCAGCTCAGGGACAGATAACTATGGCTACACCTTC
13,TRBV9,TRBJ2-7,NA,NA,CASSDGQNYEQYF,TGTGCCAGCAGCGATGGACAGAACTACGAGCAGTACTTC
15,TRBV4-1,TRBJ2-2,NA,NA,CASSLLDTNTGELFF,TGCGCCAGCAGCCTCTTGGACACGAACACCGGGGAGCTGTTTTTT
14,TRBV11-2,TRBJ1-2,NA,NA,CASSPMGGAYGYTF,TGTGCCAGCAGCCCAATGGGGGGGGCTTATGGCTACACCTTC
15,TRBV5-1,TRBJ2-1,NA,few,CASSLVGGAYNEQFF,TGCGCCAGCAGCTTGGTTGGCGGGGCCTACAATGAGCAGTTCTTC
16,TRBV5-1,TRBJ2-3,TRBD2,large,CASSNGVRGVTDTQYF,TGCGCCAGCAGCAATGGGGTCCGGGGGGTCACAGATACGCAGTATTTT
18,TRBV7-9,TRBJ2-1,NA,NA,CASSPRVGGRSSYNEQFF,TGTGCCAGCAGCCCTAGGGTTGGAGGGAGGTCCTCCTACAATGAGCAGTTCTTC
15,TRBV7-6,TRBJ1-1,NA,NA,CASSPATWGRTEAFF,TGTGCCAGCAGCCCTGCAACTTGGGGGAGGACTGAAGCTTTCTTT
17,TRBV9,TRBJ2-7,TRBD1,NA,CASSVGGRTGVPHEQYF,TGTGCCAGCAGCGTAGGAGGAAGGACAGGGGTTCCCCACGAGCAGTACTTC
17,TRBV16,TRBJ1-5,TRBD1,NA,CASSQFWDSNSNQPQHF,TGTGCCAGCAGCCAATTCTGGGACAGCAATAGCAATCAGCCCCAGCATTTT
16,TRBV7-9,TRBJ1-2,TRBD1,NA,CASSFGQGLTNYGYTF,TGTGCCAGCAGCTTCGGACAGGGCCTTACTAACTATGGCTACACCTTC
14,TRBV4-2,TRBJ2-5,NA,NA,CASSQDPVQETQYF,TGTGCCAGCAGCCAAGATCCGGTTCAAGAGACCCAGTACTTC
16,TRBV5-1,TRBJ2-3,TRBD1,NA,CASSAGTGGGTDTQYF,TGCGCCAGCAGCGCTGGGACAGGGGGCGGCACAGATACGCAGTATTTT
15,TRBV4-1,TRBJ2-1,TRBD2,NA,CASSQWKAGAVEQFF,TGCGCCAGCAGCCAATGGAAGGCGGGAGCAGTTGAGCAGTTCTTC
14,TRBV7-9,TRBJ1-1,NA,NA,CASSLVGVNTEAFF,TGTGCCAGCAGCTTAGTAGGGGTTAACACTGAAGCTTTCTTT
14,TRBV9,TRBJ2-3,NA,once,CASSVWGVQDTQYF,TGTGCCAGCAGCGTATGGGGAGTGCAGGATACGCAGTATTTT
15,TRBV19,TRBJ2-7,NA,NA,CASSISRDTTYEQYF,TGTGCCAGTAGTATATCCCGGGACACTACCTACGAGCAGTACTTC
14,TRBV30,TRBJ2-1,TRBD1,NA,CAWYMTGVGNEQFF,TGTGCCTGGTACATGACAGGGGTAGGCAATGAGCAGTTCTTC
15,TRBV6-5,TRBJ2-1,TRBD2,NA,CASSPLAGGRGEQFF,TGTGCCAGCAGCCCCCTAGCGGGAGGGAGGGGTGAGCAGTTCTTC
14,TRBV19,TRBJ1-2,NA,NA,CASSIRGGDYGYTF,TGTGCCAGTAGTATTAGGGGGGGGGACTATGGCTACACCTTC
12,TRBV7-2,TRBJ2-1,NA,NA,CASSQGYSEQFF,TGTGCCAGCAGCCAGGGGTATTCTGAGCAGTTCTTC
16,TRBV9,TRBJ1-2,TRBD1,NA,CASSGGQGTGNYGYTF,TGTGCCAGCAGCGGAGGACAGGGGACCGGTAACTATGGCTACACCTTC
14,TRBV6-5,TRBJ2-1,NA,NA,CASSLEYSRDEQFF,TGTGCCAGCAGTCTTGAGTACTCCCGGGATGAGCAGTTCTTC
17,TRBV5-6,TRBJ2-7,NA,once,CASSMRPLAGPTYEQYF,TGTGCCAGCAGCATGAGGCCCCTGGCGGGGCCGACCTACGAGCAGTACTTC
14,TRBV6-5,TRBJ2-7,NA,NA,CASSRPGSGHEQYF,TGTGCCAGCAGTAGGCCAGGGTCCGGACACGAGCAGTACTTC
16,TRBV2,TRBJ2-1,TRBD1,NA,CASSERPGQGLNEQFF,TGTGCCAGCAGTGAACGGCCAGGACAGGGCTTGAATGAGCAGTTCTTC
15,TRBV7-2,TRBJ2-7,TRBD2,NA,CASSLASGSQGEQYF,TGTGCCAGCAGCTTGGCTAGCGGGTCCCAGGGCGAGCAGTACTTC
14,TRBV2,TRBJ1-2,NA,NA,CASSPSGVGYGYTF,TGTGCCAGCAGTCCCTCGGGAGTGGGCTATGGCTACACCTTC
12,TRBV5-6,TRBJ2-3,NA,NA,CASSSLSDTQYF,TGTGCCAGCAGCTCCCTTTCCGATACGCAGTATTTT
15,TRBV11-2,TRBJ2-7,TRBD1,NA,CASSLETGQSYEQYF,TGTGCCAGCAGCTTAGAAACGGGACAGTCGTACGAGCAGTACTTC
15,TRBV19,TRBJ1-4,NA,NA,CASSVQGGMAEKLFF,TGTGCCAGTAGTGTCCAGGGAGGAATGGCTGAAAAACTGTTTTTT
14,TRBV7-9,TRBJ1-3,NA,NA,CASSPEGLPNTIYF,TGTGCCAGCAGCCCGGAGGGACTACCGAACACCATATATTTT
13,TRBV13,TRBJ2-1,NA,NA,CASSLAVSNEQFF,TGTGCCAGCAGCTTAGCGGTTTCCAATGAGCAGTTCTTC
12,TRBV28,TRBJ2-7,NA,NA,CASSLGGDEQYF,TGTGCCAGCAGTTTAGGCGGGGACGAGCAGTACTTC
17,TRBV12-1,TRBJ2-6,NA,NA,CASSLSCVQSRANVLTF,TGTGCCAGCAGCTTGTCATGTGTACAAAGTCGGGCCAACGTCCTGACTTTC
16,TRBV28,TRBJ1-2,NA,NA,CASSPRAQGGSDGYTF,TGTGCCAGCAGTCCCCGGGCGCAGGGCGGTTCCGATGGCTACACCTTC
15,TRBV10-1,TRBJ2-7,TRBD1,NA,CASSESGTGNYEQYF,TGCGCCAGCAGTGAGTCCGGGACAGGAAACTACGAGCAGTACTTC